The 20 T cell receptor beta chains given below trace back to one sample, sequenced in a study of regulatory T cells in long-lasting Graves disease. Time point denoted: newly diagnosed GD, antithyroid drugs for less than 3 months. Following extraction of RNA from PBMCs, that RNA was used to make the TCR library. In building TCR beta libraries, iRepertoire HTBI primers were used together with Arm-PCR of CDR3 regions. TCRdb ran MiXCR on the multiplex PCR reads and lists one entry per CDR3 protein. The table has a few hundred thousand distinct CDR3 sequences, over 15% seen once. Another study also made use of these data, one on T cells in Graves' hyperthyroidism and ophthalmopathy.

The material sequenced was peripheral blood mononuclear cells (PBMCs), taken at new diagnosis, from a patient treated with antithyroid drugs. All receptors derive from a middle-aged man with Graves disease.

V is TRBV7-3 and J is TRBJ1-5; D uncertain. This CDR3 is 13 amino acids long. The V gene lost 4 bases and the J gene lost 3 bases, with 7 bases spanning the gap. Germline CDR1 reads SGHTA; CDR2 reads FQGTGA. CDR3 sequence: CASSSTHNQPQHF. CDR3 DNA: TGTGCCAGCAGCTCGACACACAATCAGCCCCAGCATTTT. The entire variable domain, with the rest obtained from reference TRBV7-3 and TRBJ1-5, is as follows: GAGVSQTPSNKVTEKGKYVELRCDPISGHTALYWYRQSLGQGPEFLIYFQGTGAADDSGLPNDRFFAVRPEGSVSTLKIQRTERGDSAVYLCASSSTHNQPQHFGDGTRLSIL.

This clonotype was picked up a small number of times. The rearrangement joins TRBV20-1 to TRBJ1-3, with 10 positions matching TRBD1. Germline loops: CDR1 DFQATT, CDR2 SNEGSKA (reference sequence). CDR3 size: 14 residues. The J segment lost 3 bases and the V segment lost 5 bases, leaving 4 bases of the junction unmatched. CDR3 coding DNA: TGCAGTGCTGACCGGGACAGGGGTGGAAACACCATATATTTT. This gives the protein CSADRDRGGNTIYF.

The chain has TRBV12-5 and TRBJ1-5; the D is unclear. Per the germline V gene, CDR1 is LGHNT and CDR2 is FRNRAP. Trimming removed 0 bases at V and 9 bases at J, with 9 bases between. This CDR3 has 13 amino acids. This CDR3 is CASGLVGGRPQHF. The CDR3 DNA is TGTGCTAGTGGTTTGGTAGGAGGAAGGCCCCAGCATTTT.

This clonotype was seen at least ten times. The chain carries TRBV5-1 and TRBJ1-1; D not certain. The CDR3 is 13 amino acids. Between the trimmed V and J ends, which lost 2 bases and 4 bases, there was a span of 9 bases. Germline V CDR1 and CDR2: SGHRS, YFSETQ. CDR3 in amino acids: CASSLPQGTEAFF. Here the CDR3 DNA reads TGCGCCAGCAGCTTACCCCAAGGCACTGAAGCTTTCTTT. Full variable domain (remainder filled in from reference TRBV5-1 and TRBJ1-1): KAGVTQTPRYLIKTRGQQVTLSCSPISGHRSVSWYQQTPGQGLQFLFEYFSETQRNKGNFPGRFSGRQFSNSRSEMNVSTLELGDSALYLCASSLPQGTEAFFGQGTRLTVV.

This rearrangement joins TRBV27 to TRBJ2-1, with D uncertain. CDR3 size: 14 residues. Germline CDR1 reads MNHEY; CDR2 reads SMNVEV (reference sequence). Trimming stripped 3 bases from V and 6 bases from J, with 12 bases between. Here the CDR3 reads CASSFDPLGNEQFF. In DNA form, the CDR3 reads TGTGCCAGCAGTTTCGATCCTCTGGGCAATGAGCAGTTCTTC.

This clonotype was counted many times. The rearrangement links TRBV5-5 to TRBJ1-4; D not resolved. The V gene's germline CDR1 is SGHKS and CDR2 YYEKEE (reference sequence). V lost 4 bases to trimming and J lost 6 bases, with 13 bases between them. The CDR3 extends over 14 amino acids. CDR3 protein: CASSIRGAHEKLFF. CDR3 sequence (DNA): TGTGCCAGCAGCATCCGCGGAGCACATGAAAAACTGTTTTTT.

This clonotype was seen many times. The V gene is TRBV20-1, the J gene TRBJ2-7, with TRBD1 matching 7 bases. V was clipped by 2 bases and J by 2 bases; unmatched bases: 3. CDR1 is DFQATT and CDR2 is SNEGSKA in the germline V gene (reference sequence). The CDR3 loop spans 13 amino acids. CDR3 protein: CSARPGTAYEQYF. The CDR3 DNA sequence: TGCAGTGCTAGACCTGGGACAGCCTACGAGCAGTACTTC.

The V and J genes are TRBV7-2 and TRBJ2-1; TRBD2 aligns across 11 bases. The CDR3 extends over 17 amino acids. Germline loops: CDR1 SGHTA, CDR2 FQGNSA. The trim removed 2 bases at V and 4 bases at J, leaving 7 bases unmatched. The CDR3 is CASSLWLAGGLYNEQFF. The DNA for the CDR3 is TGTGCCAGCAGCTTATGGCTAGCGGGGGGCCTGTACAATGAGCAGTTCTTC.

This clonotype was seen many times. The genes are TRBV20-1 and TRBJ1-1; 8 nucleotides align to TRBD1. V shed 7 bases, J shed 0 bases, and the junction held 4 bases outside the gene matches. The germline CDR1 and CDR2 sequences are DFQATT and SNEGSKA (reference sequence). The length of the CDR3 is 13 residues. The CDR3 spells CSGTGGVNTEAFF. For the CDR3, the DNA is TGCAGTGGAACAGGGGGTGTGAACACTGAAGCTTTCTTT.

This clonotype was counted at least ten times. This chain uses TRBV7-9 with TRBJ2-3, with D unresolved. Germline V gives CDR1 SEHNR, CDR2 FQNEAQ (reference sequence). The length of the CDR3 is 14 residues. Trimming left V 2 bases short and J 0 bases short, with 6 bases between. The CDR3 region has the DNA TGTGCCAGCAGCTTACAATCAAGCACAGATACGCAGTATTTT. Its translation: CASSLQSSTDTQYF.

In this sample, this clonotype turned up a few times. CDR3 amino acids: CASRETGTGDRTQYF. The CDR3 DNA is TGTGCCAGCAGGGAAACCGGGACAGGGGACCGTACGCAGTACTTC. The rearrangement joins TRBV6-1 to TRBJ2-5; 10 bases agree with TRBD1. After removal of 6 bases from V and 11 bases from J, the junction contained 15 bases not matched to a gene. From germline, CDR1 is MNHNS and CDR2 SASEGT. The CDR3 has 15 residues.

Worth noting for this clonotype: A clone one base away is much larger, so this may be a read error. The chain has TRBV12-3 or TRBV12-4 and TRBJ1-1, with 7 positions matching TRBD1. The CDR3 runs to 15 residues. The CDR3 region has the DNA TGTCCCAGCAGCTTTTCCGGGACAGCCTCGATGAAAGCTTTCTTT. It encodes CPSSFSGTASMKAFF.

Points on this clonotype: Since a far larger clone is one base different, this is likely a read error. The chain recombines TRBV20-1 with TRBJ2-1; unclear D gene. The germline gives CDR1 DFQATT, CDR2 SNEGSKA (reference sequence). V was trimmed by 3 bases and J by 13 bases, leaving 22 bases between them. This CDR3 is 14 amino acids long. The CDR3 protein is CSASGKSRLIAQFF. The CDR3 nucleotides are TGCAGTGCTAGTGGCAAGTCCCGTTTGATTGCCCAGTTCTTC.

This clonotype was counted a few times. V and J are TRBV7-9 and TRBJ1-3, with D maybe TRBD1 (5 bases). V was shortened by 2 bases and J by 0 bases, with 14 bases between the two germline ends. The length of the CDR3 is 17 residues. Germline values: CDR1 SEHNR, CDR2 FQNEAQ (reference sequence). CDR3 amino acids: CASSLTLGTSSGNTIYF. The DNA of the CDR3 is TGTGCCAGCAGCTTAACCCTAGGGACGAGCTCTGGAAACACCATATATTTT.

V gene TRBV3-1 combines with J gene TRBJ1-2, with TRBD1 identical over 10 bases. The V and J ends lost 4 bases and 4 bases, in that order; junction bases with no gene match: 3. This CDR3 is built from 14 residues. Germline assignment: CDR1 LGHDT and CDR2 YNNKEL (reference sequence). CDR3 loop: CASSRGQGSYGYTF. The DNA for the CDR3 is TGTGCCAGCAGCCGGGGACAGGGGTCCTATGGCTACACCTTC.

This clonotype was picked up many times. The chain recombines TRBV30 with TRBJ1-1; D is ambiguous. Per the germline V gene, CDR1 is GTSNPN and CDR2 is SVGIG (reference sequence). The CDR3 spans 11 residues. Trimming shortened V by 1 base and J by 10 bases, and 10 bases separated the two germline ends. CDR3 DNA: TGTGCCTGGAGTGGTGGGAGTGGAGCTTTCTTT. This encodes CAWSGGSGAFF.

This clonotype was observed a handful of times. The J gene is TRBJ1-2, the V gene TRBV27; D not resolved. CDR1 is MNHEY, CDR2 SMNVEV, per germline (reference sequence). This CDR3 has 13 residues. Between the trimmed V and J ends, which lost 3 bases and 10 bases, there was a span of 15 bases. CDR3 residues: CASSFREDGDYTF. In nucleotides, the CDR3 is TGTGCCAGCAGTTTCCGTGAAGATGGGGACTACACCTTC.

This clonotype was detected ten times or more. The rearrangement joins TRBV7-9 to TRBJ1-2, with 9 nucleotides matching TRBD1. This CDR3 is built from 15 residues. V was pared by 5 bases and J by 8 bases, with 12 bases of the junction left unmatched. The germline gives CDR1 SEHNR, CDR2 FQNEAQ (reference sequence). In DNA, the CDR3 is TGTGCCAGCAGCCCCTGGGACAGGGAAAATTCGGGCTACACCTTC. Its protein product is CASSPWDRENSGYTF.

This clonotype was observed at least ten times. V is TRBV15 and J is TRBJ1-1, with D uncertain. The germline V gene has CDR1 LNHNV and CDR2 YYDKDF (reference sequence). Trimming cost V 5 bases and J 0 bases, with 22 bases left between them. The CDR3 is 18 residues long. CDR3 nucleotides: TGTGCCACCAGCGGAGGTATACTGGTAGGGCAAATGAACACTGAAGCTTTCTTT. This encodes CATSGGILVGQMNTEAFF.

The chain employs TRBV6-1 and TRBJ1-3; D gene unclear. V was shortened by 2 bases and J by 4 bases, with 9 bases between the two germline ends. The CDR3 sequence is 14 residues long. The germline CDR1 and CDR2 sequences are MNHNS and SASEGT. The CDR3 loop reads CASSELWRGNTIYF. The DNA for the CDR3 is TGTGCCAGCAGTGAATTGTGGAGGGGAAACACCATATATTTT.